Listed below are T cell receptor beta chains from one sample, sequenced in a study of T cell responses to AZD1222 COVID-19 vaccine. Assay: immunoSEQ multiplex PCR; the TCRdb copy retains only in-frame clones and omits some. The data contain around 130,000 clones, about 82% of them singletons. The sequencing used peripheral blood, collected on day 0 of AZD1222 vaccination. Receptors were obtained from an adult in good health. CDR3s include the opening cysteine and the closing phenylalanine or tryptophan. The D gene is left open where the match is weak. Clone size is stated in some rows and not others, as once, few, many or a class when expanded.

>TRBV19|NA|TRBJ1-1|NA
TGTGCCAGTAGTATCTCCAGGGACACTGAAGCTTTCTTT
CASSISRDTEAFF
>TRBV7-9|NA|TRBJ2-7|NA
TGTGCCAGCAGCCCAAACTACGAGCAGTACTTC
CASSPNYEQYF
>TRBV5-4|NA|TRBJ2-7|NA
TGTGCCAGCAGCGGCGGGTACGAGCAGTACTTC
CASSGGYEQYF
>TRBV19|NA|TRBJ2-3|NA
TGTGCCAGTACCAAGAATGAGGGGACAGATACGCAGTATTTT
CASTKNEGTDTQYF
>TRBV11-3|NA|TRBJ2-5|NA
TGTGCCAGCACCAACTACATGGGGGGCTCCTCCCAAGAGACCCAGTACTTC
CASTNYMGGSSQETQYF
>TRBV4-3|NA|TRBJ1-5|NA
TGCGCCAGCAGCCAAGAGCTCCTTGCGTATGGCAATCAGCCCCAGCATTTT
CASSQELLAYGNQPQHF
>TRBV24-1|NA|TRBJ2-7|NA
TGTGCCACCAGTGATTTGACAGGGAACGAGCAGTACTTC
CATSDLTGNEQYF
>TRBV5-1|NA|TRBJ1-6|NA
TGCGCCAGCAGCTTGGTTATGCCCGGAACGACCGGGTCACCCCTCCACTTT
CASSLVMPGTTGSPLHF
>TRBV6-1|NA|TRBJ2-1|NA
TGTGCCAGCAGTGAAATGGGAAGGGGATACAATGAGCAGTTCTTC
CASSEMGRGYNEQFF
>TRBV5-1|NA|TRBJ1-5|TRBD1
TGCGCCAGCAGCTTGGAGGGACAGGAGCCTCAGCCCCAGCATTTT
CASSLEGQEPQPQHF
>TRBV5-1|NA|TRBJ1-2|TRBD1
TGCGCCAGCAGCGGGGCGGGACAGGGCCGGAACTATGGCTACACCTTC
CASSGAGQGRNYGYTF
>TRBV18|NA|TRBJ1-3|TRBD1
TGTGCCAGCTCAAGGGACAGGGGCTTTTCCGGAAACACCATATATTTT
CASSRDRGFSGNTIYF
>TRBV3-1/TRBV3-2|NA|TRBJ1-2|NA
TGTGCCAGCAGCCAAGGAGGGGGGCTGGGCTACACCTTC
CASSQGGGLGYTF
>TRBV6-6|NA|TRBJ2-1|NA
TGTGCCAGCAGCCCTGGGGGCCATGAGCAGTTCTTC
CASSPGGHEQFF
>TRBV2|NA|TRBJ2-1|TRBD2
TGTGCCAGCAGTGAACGGGGAGGGAATGAGCAGTTCTTC
CASSERGGNEQFF
>TRBV27|NA|TRBJ2-2|TRBD2
TGTGCCAGCACGGGAGGCGGAACAGCGAACACCGGGGAGCTGTTTTTT
CASTGGGTANTGELFF
>TRBV19|NA|TRBJ1-1|NA
TGTGCCATCAAGGGGGTGAACACTGAAGCTTTCTTT
CAIKGVNTEAFF
>TRBV3-1/TRBV3-2|NA|TRBJ2-7|TRBD2
TGTGCCAGCAGCCAAGATTTAAGCGGGGGGGACGAGCAGTACTTC
CASSQDLSGGDEQYF
>TRBV7-2|once|TRBJ1-3|NA
TGTGCCAGCACCCGTTTCTCGGGGGGCACTGGAAACACCATATATTTT
CASTRFSGGTGNTIYF
>TRBV5-4|NA|TRBJ2-7|NA
TGTGCCAGCAGCTTGGTGGGGGGTGACGAGCAGTACTTC
CASSLVGGDEQYF
>TRBV7-2|NA|TRBJ2-1|TRBD1
TGTGCCAGCAGCTCAGACAGGGGAATCTCCAGCTACAATGAGCAGTTCTTC
CASSSDRGISSYNEQFF
>TRBV11-2|NA|TRBJ2-7|NA
TGTGCCAGCAGGTTGGGACATTCCTCCTACGAGCAGTACTTC
CASRLGHSSYEQYF
>TRBV28|NA|TRBJ1-3|NA
TGTGCCAGCAGTCGACGGAGCTCATTTGCTGGAAACACCATATATTTT
CASSRRSSFAGNTIYF
>TRBV28|NA|TRBJ1-2|TRBD1
TGTGCCAGCAGTCCCCTGGACAGGGTTTTGAGCTATGGCTACACCTTC
CASSPLDRVLSYGYTF
>TRBV6-2/TRBV6-3|NA|TRBJ2-2|NA
TGTGCCAGCAGCACAGAGCCGAACGGGGAGCTGTTTTTT
CASSTEPNGELFF
>TRBV7-2|once|TRBJ1-3|NA
TGTGCCAGCAGCTTAGTATCGGGGACCTCTGGAAACACCATATATTTT
CASSLVSGTSGNTIYF
>TRBV7-9|NA|TRBJ2-1|TRBD2
TGTGCCAGCAGCTCTAGCGGGAGGGCCTACAATGAGCAGTTCTTC
CASSSSGRAYNEQFF
>TRBV19|NA|TRBJ1-5|TRBD1
TGTGCCACCACTTGGACAGGGGGGTTCAATCAGCCCCAGCATTTT
CATTWTGGFNQPQHF
>TRBV6-4|once|TRBJ1-1|TRBD1
TGTGCCAGCAGCTCGGACAGGGACACTGAAGCTTTCTTT
CASSSDRDTEAFF
>TRBV5-1|NA|TRBJ2-5|NA
TGCGCCAGCAGCCAAGGGGTCGCAAAAGAGACCCAGTACTTC
CASSQGVAKETQYF
>TRBV9|once|TRBJ2-7|TRBD2
TGTGCCAGCAGCGTAAGCAGCGGGAGCTCCTACGAGCAGTACTTC
CASSVSSGSSYEQYF
>TRBV5-6|few|TRBJ1-5|NA
TGTGCCAGCAGCGCCCGGACAGGCAATCAGCCCCAGCATTTT
CASSARTGNQPQHF
>TRBV6-5|NA|TRBJ2-7|TRBD1
TGTGCCAGCAGTTATAGCCGGACAGGGAGCTCCTACGAGCAGTACTTC
CASSYSRTGSSYEQYF
>TRBV3-1/TRBV3-2|NA|TRBJ1-2|NA
TGTGCCAGCAGCCCCGGCAGAGGAATATATGGCTACACCTTC
CASSPGRGIYGYTF
>TRBV6-5|NA|TRBJ2-2|NA
TGTGCCAGCAGTTACGACCAGGTGGAAACCGGGGAGCTGTTTTTT
CASSYDQVETGELFF
>TRBV6-6|few|TRBJ1-2|NA
TGTGCCAGCAGTTACTCGATTTCCGGGGACTATGGCTACACCTTC
CASSYSISGDYGYTF
>TRBV6-5|NA|TRBJ2-7|TRBD1
TGTGCCAGCAGGCGCCGGGACAGGGCTTCCTACGAGCAGTACTTC
CASRRRDRASYEQYF
>TRBV5-1|NA|TRBJ1-1|NA
TGCGCCAGCAGCTTGAACCGGGACGGCGAAGCTTTCTTT
CASSLNRDGEAFF
>TRBV11-2|once|TRBJ2-3|NA
TGTGCCAGCAGCTTAAATGGTGATACGCAGTATTTT
CASSLNGDTQYF
>TRBV30|NA|TRBJ2-3|NA
TGTGCCTGGAGCGCCGGAAGTGGCATCACAGATACGCAGTATTTT
CAWSAGSGITDTQYF
>TRBV9|NA|TRBJ2-1|TRBD2
TGTGCCAGCAGCCACCAGACCGGGACTAGCGGAAGAAATGAGCAGTTCTTC
CASSHQTGTSGRNEQFF
>TRBV3-1/TRBV3-2|few|TRBJ1-4|NA
TGTGCCAGCAGCCGACGGTGGGGCAAAAATGAAAAACTGTTTTTT
CASSRRWGKNEKLFF
>TRBV19|NA|TRBJ2-7|TRBD1
TGTGCCTCCACAGGGGGCGATTCCTACGAGCAGTACTTC
CASTGGDSYEQYF
>TRBV3-1/TRBV3-2|NA|TRBJ2-2|NA
TGTGCCAGCAGCCAAGACAACGGGGAGCTGTTTTTT
CASSQDNGELFF
>TRBV6-5|NA|TRBJ1-5|NA
TGTGCCAGCAGCATGTCATACGAAAATCAGCCCCAGCATTTT
CASSMSYENQPQHF
>TRBV6-2/TRBV6-3|NA|TRBJ1-1|TRBD1
TGTGCCAGCAGTTACGGGACAGTAGAAGCTTTCTTT
CASSYGTVEAFF
>TRBV11-2|NA|TRBJ1-2|NA
TGTGCCAGCAGCCCGACGTTGGACTATGGCTACACCTTC
CASSPTLDYGYTF
>TRBV27|NA|TRBJ1-1|NA
TGTGCCAGCAGTTTAGTGGGAGGGATGAACACTGAAGCTTTCTTT
CASSLVGGMNTEAFF
>TRBV7-9|NA|TRBJ1-4|TRBD1
TGTGCCAGCAGCTTGACAGGGGGGATCGCTAATGAAAAACTGTTTTTT
CASSLTGGIANEKLFF
>TRBV2|NA|TRBJ2-2|TRBD2
TGTGCCAGCAGCTCAATGGGAGGGACTAGCGGGAACCCGACCGGGGAGCTGTTTTTT
CASSSMGGTSGNPTGELFF
>TRBV5-1|NA|TRBJ2-2|TRBD1
TGCGCCAGCAGCTTACCGGGACAGGGGTCCGGGGAGCTGTTTTTT
CASSLPGQGSGELFF
>TRBV9|NA|TRBJ1-1|NA
TGTGCCAGCAGCGTAGACAAGAACACTGAAGCTTTCTTT
CASSVDKNTEAFF
>TRBV28|NA|TRBJ2-2|NA
TGTGCCGGTAAAAAAGGGAACACCGGGGAGCTGTTTTTT
CAGKKGNTGELFF
>TRBV12-3/TRBV12-4|NA|TRBJ1-1|NA
TGTGCCAGCAGTTTTTCGGGAAACACTGAAGCTTTCTTT
CASSFSGNTEAFF